A single sample gave rise to the 2 T cell receptor beta chains below, sequenced in a study of blood T cell repertoires in COVID-19. Repertoires were generated with immunoSEQ multiplex PCR, while TCRdb's copy carries only in-frame clones and drops some. The profile shows about 210,000 clones, around 86% of them singletons. Sequenced sample: PBMCs or T cells enriched from blood (not recorded which). These receptors originate from a woman between 45 and 65 years old with acute COVID-19.

The chain has TRBV27 and TRBJ2-1, with 7 positions matching TRBD2. Germline assignment: CDR1 MNHEY and CDR2 SMNVEV (reference sequence). The trim removed 4 bases at V and 2 bases at J, leaving 8 bases unmatched. The CDR3 runs 16 residues. The CDR3 DNA reads as TGTGCCAGCAGTTCACCCGCCAGCGGGACCTACAATGAGCAGTTCTTC. Translating gives CASSSPASGTYNEQFF.

The chain uses TRBV18 and TRBJ1-3; 7 bases match TRBD1. The trim removed 3 bases at V and 2 bases at J, leaving 1 base unmatched. This CDR3 comprises 14 residues. From germline, CDR1 is KGHSH and CDR2 LQKENI. The CDR3 loop reads CASSPDRAGNTIYF. CDR3 in DNA: TGTGCCAGCTCACCCGACAGGGCTGGAAACACCATATATTTT.